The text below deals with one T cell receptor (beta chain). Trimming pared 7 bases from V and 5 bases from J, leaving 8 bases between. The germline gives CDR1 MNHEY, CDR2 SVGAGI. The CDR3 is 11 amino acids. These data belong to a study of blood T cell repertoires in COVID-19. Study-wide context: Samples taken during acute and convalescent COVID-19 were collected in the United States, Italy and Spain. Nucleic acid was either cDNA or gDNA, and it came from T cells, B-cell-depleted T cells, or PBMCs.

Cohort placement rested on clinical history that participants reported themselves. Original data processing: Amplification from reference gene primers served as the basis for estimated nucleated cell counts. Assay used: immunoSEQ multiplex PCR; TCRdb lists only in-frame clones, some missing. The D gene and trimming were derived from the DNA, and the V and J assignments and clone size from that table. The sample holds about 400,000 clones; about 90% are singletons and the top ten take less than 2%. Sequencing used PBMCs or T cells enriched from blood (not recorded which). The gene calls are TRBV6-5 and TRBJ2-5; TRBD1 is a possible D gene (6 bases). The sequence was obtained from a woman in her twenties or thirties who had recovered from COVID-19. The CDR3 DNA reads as TGTGCCAGCATTCAGGGGGAGACCCAGTACTTC. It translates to CASIQGETQYF.